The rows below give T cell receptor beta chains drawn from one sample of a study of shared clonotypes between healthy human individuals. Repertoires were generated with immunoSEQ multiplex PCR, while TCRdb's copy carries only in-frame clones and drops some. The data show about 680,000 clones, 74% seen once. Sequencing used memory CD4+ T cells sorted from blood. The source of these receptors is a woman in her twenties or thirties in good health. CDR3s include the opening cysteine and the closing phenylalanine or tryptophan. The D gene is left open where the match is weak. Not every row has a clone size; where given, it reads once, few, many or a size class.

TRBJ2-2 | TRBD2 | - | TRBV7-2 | CASSQSPGGGTGELFF | TGTGCCAGCAGCCAAAGTCCGGGAGGGGGTACCGGGGAGCTGTTTTTT
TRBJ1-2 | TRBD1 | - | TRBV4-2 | CASSQGGTENYGYTF | TGTGCCAGCAGCCAAGGAGGGACAGAGAACTATGGCTACACCTTC
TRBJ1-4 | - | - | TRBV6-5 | CASGKQGGEKLFF | TGTGCCAGCGGTAAACAGGGAGGTGAAAAACTGTTTTTT
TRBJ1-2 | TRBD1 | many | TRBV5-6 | CASRRQGSYGYTF | TGTGCCAGCAGGCGACAGGGCAGCTATGGCTACACCTTC
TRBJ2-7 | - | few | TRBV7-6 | CASSLMTGTSSYEQYF | TGTGCCAGCAGCTTGATGACAGGGACTAGCTCCTACGAGCAGTACTTC
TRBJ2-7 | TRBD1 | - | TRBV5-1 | CASSLGQGTDEQYF | TGCGCCAGCAGCTTGGGACAGGGTACCGACGAGCAGTACTTC
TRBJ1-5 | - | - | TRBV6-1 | CASSEWRRSNQPQHF | TGTGCCAGCAGTGAATGGCGAAGGAGCAATCAGCCCCAGCATTTT
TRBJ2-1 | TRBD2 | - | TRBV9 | CASSVVAGGPREQFF | TGTGCCAGCAGCGTAGTAGCGGGAGGGCCCCGTGAGCAGTTCTTC
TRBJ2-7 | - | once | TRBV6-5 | CASTWGGGGHEQYF | TGTGCCAGCACTTGGGGGGGAGGGGGACACGAGCAGTACTTC
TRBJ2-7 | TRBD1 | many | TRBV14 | CASSDSTGPKKQYF | TGTGCCAGCAGCGACTCGACAGGGCCGAAAAAGCAGTACTTC
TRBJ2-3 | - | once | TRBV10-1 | CASSKVLDTQYF | TGCGCCAGCAGTAAAGTTCTAGATACGCAGTATTTT
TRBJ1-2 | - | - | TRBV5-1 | CATAPAPNYGYTF | TGCGCCACCGCACCCGCACCCAACTATGGCTACACCTTC
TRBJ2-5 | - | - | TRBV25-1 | CASSKVGGAELNLGTQYF | TGTGCCAGCAGCAAGGTGGGCGGGGCGGAATTAAACCTGGGGACCCAGTACTTC
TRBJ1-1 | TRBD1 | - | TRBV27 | CASSPRTGELYMNTEAFF | TGTGCCAGCAGTCCGCGGACAGGGGAGCTCTACATGAACACTGAAGCTTTCTTT
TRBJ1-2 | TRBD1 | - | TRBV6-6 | CASSYMTGKTGYTF | TGTGCCAGCAGTTACATGACAGGGAAGACTGGCTACACCTTC
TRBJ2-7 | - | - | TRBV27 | CASSLSDSNSYEQYF | TGTGCCAGCAGTTTATCTGATAGCAACTCCTACGAGCAGTACTTC
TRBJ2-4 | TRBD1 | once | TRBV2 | CASISRTGVNIQYF | TGTGCCAGCATCTCTCGGACAGGGGTTAACATTCAGTACTTC
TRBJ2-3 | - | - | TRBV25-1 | CASSAADTQYF | TGTGCCAGCAGTGCCGCAGATACGCAGTATTTT
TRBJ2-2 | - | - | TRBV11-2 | CASIPDRLNTGELFF | TGTGCCAGCATTCCTGACCGACTGAACACCGGGGAGCTGTTTTTT
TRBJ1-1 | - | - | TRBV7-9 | CASSFDRQNTEAFF | TGTGCCAGCAGCTTCGATAGGCAGAACACTGAAGCTTTCTTT
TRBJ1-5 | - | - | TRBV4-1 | CASSQPPAGGQPQHF | TGCGCCAGCAGCCAGCCCCCGGCGGGGGGTCAGCCCCAGCATTTT
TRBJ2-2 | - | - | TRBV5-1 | CASSLALQTNTGELFF | TGCGCCAGCAGCTTGGCCTTACAGACGAACACCGGGGAGCTGTTTTTT
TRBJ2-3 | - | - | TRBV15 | CATSRSVGVATDTQYF | TGTGCCACCAGCAGAAGTGTAGGAGTAGCCACAGATACGCAGTATTTT
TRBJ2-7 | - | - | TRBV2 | CASTTEYEQYF | TGTGCCAGCACCACCGAGTACGAGCAGTACTTC
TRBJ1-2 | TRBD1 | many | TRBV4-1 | CASSQVLTGTGNGYTF | TGCGCCAGCAGCCAAGTCCTGACCGGGACAGGGAATGGCTACACCTTC
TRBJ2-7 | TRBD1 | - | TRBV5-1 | CASSIDGQATYEQYF | TGCGCCAGCAGTATTGACGGACAGGCTACCTACGAGCAGTACTTC
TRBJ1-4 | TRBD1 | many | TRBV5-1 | CASRETGGTPNEKLFF | TGCGCCAGCAGGGAGACAGGGGGCACACCTAATGAAAAACTGTTTTTT
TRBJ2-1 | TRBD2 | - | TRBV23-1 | CASSTSRRLAGCYNEQFF | TGCGCCAGCAGTACCTCCCGGCGACTAGCGGGCTGCTACAATGAGCAGTTCTTC
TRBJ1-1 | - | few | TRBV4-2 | CASSQVEEAFF | TGTGCCAGCAGCCAAGTGGAGGAAGCTTTCTTT
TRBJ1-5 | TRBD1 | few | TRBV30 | CAWSAGTGSQPQHF | TGTGCCTGGAGTGCAGGGACAGGGAGTCAGCCCCAGCATTTT
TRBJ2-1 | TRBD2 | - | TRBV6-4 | CASSATSGHEQFF | TGTGCCAGCAGCGCAACTAGCGGCCATGAGCAGTTCTTC
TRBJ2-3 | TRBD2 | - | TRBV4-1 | CASSQSILGAGGRTDTQYF | TGCGCCAGCAGCCAATCTATTTTGGGGGCGGGAGGACGCACAGATACGCAGTATTTT
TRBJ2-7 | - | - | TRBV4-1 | CASSQDLTGRLQYF | TGCGCCAGCAGCCAAGATTTGACAGGACGACTGCAGTACTTC
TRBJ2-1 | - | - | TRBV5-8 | CASSKEAGYGYNEQFF | TGTGCCAGCAGCAAGGAAGCGGGCTATGGGTACAATGAGCAGTTCTTC
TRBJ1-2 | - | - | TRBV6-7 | CASMSLVLRGHYGYTF | TGTGCCAGCATGTCGTTGGTGTTGCGGGGGCACTATGGCTACACCTTC
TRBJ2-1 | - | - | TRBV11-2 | CASSLGTYNEQFF | TGTGCCAGCAGCTTAGGGACCTACAATGAGCAGTTCTTC
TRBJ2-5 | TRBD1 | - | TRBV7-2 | CASSWNRGPQETQYF | TGTGCCAGCAGCTGGAACAGGGGGCCCCAAGAGACCCAGTACTTC
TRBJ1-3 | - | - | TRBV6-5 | CASRDTGTAGNTIYF | TGTGCCAGCAGGGACACCGGGACGGCTGGAAACACCATATATTTT
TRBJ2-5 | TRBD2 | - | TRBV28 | CASKGWGGFQETQYF | TGTGCCAGCAAGGGTTGGGGAGGGTTTCAAGAGACCCAGTACTTC
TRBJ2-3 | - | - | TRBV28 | CASSFSATADTQYF | TGTGCCAGCAGTTTTTCAGCTACCGCAGATACGCAGTATTTT
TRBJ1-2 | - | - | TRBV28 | CASGLAGLFYGYTF | TGTGCCAGCGGCCTCGCTGGCCTATTCTATGGCTACACCTTC
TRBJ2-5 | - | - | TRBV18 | CASSLLRGWRETQYF | TGTGCCAGCTCACTCCTTCGGGGGTGGAGGGAGACCCAGTACTTC
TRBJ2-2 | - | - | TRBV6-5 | CASTNRGGAGELFF | TGTGCCAGCACTAACAGGGGAGGCGCCGGGGAGCTGTTTTTT
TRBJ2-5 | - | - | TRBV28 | CASSFLETQYF | -
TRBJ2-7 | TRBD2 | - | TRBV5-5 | CASSLTSVTSYEQYF | TGTGCCAGCAGCTTGACTAGCGTCACCTCCTACGAGCAGTACTTC
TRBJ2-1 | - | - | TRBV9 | CASSDTLAQSSYNEQFF | TGTGCCAGCAGCGACACACTAGCCCAAAGCTCCTACAATGAGCAGTTCTTC
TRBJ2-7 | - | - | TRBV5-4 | CASSLGLDYEQYF | TGTGCCAGCAGCTTGGGCCTGGACTACGAGCAGTACTTC
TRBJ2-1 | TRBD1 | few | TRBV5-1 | CASSFDRVPYNEQFF | TGCGCCAGCAGCTTCGACAGGGTCCCCTACAATGAGCAGTTCTTC
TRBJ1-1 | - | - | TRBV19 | CASSIPRGSSNTEAFF | TGTGCCAGTAGTATACCACGAGGATCTTCGAACACTGAAGCTTTCTTT
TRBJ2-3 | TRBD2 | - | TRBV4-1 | CASSRTSGTSTDTQYF | TGCGCCAGCAGCCGGACTAGCGGCACTAGTACAGATACGCAGTATTTT
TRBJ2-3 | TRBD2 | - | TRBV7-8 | CASSSVGLAGGHPDTQYF | TGTGCCAGCAGCTCCGTCGGACTAGCGGGAGGTCATCCAGATACGCAGTATTTT
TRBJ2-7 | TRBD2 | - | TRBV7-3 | CASSFQAGVSYEQYF | TGTGCCAGCAGCTTCCAAGCGGGAGTGTCCTACGAGCAGTACTTC